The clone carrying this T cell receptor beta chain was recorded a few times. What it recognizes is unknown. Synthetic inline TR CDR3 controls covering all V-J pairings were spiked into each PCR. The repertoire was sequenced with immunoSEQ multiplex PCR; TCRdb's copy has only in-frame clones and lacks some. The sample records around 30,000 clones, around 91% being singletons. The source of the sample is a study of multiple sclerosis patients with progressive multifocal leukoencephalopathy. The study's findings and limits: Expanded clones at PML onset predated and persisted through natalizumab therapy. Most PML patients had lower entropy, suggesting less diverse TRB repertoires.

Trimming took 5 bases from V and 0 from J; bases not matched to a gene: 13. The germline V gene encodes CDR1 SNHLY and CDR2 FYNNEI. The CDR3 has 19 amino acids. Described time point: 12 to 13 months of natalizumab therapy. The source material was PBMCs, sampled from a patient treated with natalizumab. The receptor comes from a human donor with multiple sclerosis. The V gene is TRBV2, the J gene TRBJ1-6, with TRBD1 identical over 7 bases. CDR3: CASSLDTGVQSSYNSPLHF. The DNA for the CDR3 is TGTGCCAGCAGTCTTGATACAGGGGTCCAAAGCTCCTATAATTCACCCCTCCACTTT.